These T cell receptor beta chains were read from a single sample in a study of vaccination and CD4 T cells after COVID-19. Antigens of these TCRs are unknown. TCRdb analysed the PCR reads with MiXCR anew, one entry per CDR3 protein. The table includes fewer than 15,000 distinct CDR3 sequences, approximately 30% detected once. Material for sequencing was cultured CD4+ T cells from blood. The receptors shown here come from a human donor with COVID-19. CDR3s include the opening cysteine and the closing phenylalanine or tryptophan. D genes are given only for firm matches. A clone size is listed for some rows: how often the clone was seen (once, few, many), or a class if it is expanded.

d_gene: -; v_gene: TRBV30; j_gene: TRBJ1-2; abundance: few; CDR3nt: TGTGCCTCCACCGTTCTAGGGGGGAACTATGGCTACACCTTC; CDR3aa: CASTVLGGNYGYTF
d_gene: TRBD2; v_gene: TRBV11-3; j_gene: TRBJ2-3; abundance: few; CDR3nt: TGTGCCAGCAGCTTAAACCTGGGGGGGAATACGCAGTATTTT; CDR3aa: CASSLNLGGNTQYF
d_gene: -; v_gene: TRBV20-1; j_gene: TRBJ1-5; abundance: -; CDR3nt: TGCAGTGTTACACAGAGCGGCAATCAGCCCCAGCATTTT; CDR3aa: CSVTQSGNQPQHF
d_gene: -; v_gene: TRBV10-3; j_gene: TRBJ1-4; abundance: -; CDR3nt: TGTGCCATCAGGGGGGCGGCGGGTGAAAAACTGTTTTTT; CDR3aa: CAIRGAAGEKLFF
d_gene: -; v_gene: TRBV6-4; j_gene: TRBJ1-2; abundance: -; CDR3nt: TGTGCCAGCAGTGACGCAACCTGCTATGGCTACACCTTC; CDR3aa: CASSDATCYGYTF
d_gene: -; v_gene: TRBV5-8; j_gene: TRBJ2-7; abundance: -; CDR3nt: TGTGCCAGCAGCCACGATGGGGGCTCCTACGAGCAGTACTTC; CDR3aa: CASSHDGGSYEQYF
d_gene: TRBD1; v_gene: TRBV7-9; j_gene: TRBJ2-7; abundance: -; CDR3nt: TGTGCCAGCAGCTCCGCGACAGGGGCCTACGAGCAGTACTTC; CDR3aa: CASSSATGAYEQYF
d_gene: -; v_gene: TRBV12-3/TRBV12-4; j_gene: TRBJ1-5; abundance: -; CDR3nt: TGTGCCAGCAGGGAGGGACACCAAAGCAATCAGCCCCAGCATTTT; CDR3aa: CASREGHQSNQPQHF
d_gene: TRBD1; v_gene: TRBV7-2; j_gene: TRBJ1-2; abundance: medium-sized; CDR3nt: TGTGCCAGCAGCCGTATCCGGACAGGGAGGAATGGCTACACCTTC; CDR3aa: CASSRIRTGRNGYTF
d_gene: -; v_gene: TRBV20-1; j_gene: TRBJ2-5; abundance: -; CDR3nt: TGCAGTGCTAGAGATACCCACACAGGGATAGAGACCCAGTACTTC; CDR3aa: CSARDTHTGIETQYF
d_gene: TRBD2; v_gene: TRBV28; j_gene: TRBJ2-7; abundance: once; CDR3nt: TGTGCCAGCAGCCCCCCCCTAGCGGGATTATACGAGCAGTACTTC; CDR3aa: CASSPPLAGLYEQYF
d_gene: -; v_gene: TRBV6-2/TRBV6-3; j_gene: TRBJ1-1; abundance: -; CDR3nt: TGTGCCAGCAGTACAGGGACGCGACGGAACACTGAAGCTTTCTTT; CDR3aa: CASSTGTRRNTEAFF
d_gene: -; v_gene: TRBV6-1; j_gene: TRBJ1-2; abundance: -; CDR3nt: TGTGCCAGCAGTCGTTCCGGGAGGGGGAACTATGGCTACACCTTC; CDR3aa: CASSRSGRGNYGYTF
d_gene: TRBD1; v_gene: TRBV7-2; j_gene: TRBJ1-2; abundance: few; CDR3nt: TGTGCCAGCAGCTTAGCTTTGCTGTGGGACAGGGGGCTCAGAGCGGGGGGCTACACCTTC; CDR3aa: CASSLALLWDRGLRAGGYTF
d_gene: TRBD2; v_gene: TRBV5-1; j_gene: TRBJ2-7; abundance: few; CDR3nt: TGCGCCAGCAGCCACGGGACTAGCGGGGCCTACGAGCAGTACTTC; CDR3aa: CASSHGTSGAYEQYF
d_gene: TRBD1; v_gene: TRBV20-1; j_gene: TRBJ1-1; abundance: -; CDR3nt: TGCAGTGCGCCCCTGGGCGGGACAGGGGTTAGTTGGAACACTGAAGCTTTCTTT; CDR3aa: CSAPLGGTGVSWNTEAFF
d_gene: -; v_gene: TRBV20-1; j_gene: TRBJ1-2; abundance: few; CDR3nt: TGCAGTGCTAGAGATCAGGATAACTATGGCTACACCTTC; CDR3aa: CSARDQDNYGYTF
d_gene: -; v_gene: TRBV5-1; j_gene: TRBJ1-5; abundance: -; CDR3nt: TGCGCCAGCAGCCTGGAGGGGGTTAGCAATCAGCCCCAGCATTTT; CDR3aa: CASSLEGVSNQPQHF
d_gene: -; v_gene: TRBV6-1; j_gene: TRBJ1-1; abundance: few; CDR3nt: TGTGCCAGCAGTCTCGGGACACACCCGGGAACTGAAGCTTTCTTT; CDR3aa: CASSLGTHPGTEAFF
d_gene: TRBD1; v_gene: TRBV19; j_gene: TRBJ2-5; abundance: -; CDR3nt: TGTGCCAGTAGCCCGAAGGGGGCCGAGACCCAGTACTTC; CDR3aa: CASSPKGAETQYF
d_gene: TRBD1; v_gene: TRBV28; j_gene: TRBJ1-2; abundance: few; CDR3nt: TGTGCCAGCAGTTTAGGGTCGGGACAGGGGTCAGGAAACTATGGCTACACCTTC; CDR3aa: CASSLGSGQGSGNYGYTF
d_gene: -; v_gene: TRBV30; j_gene: TRBJ1-1; abundance: -; CDR3nt: TGTGCCTGGGGGGGGGGTTCTATGAACACTGAAGCTTTCTTT; CDR3aa: CAWGGGSMNTEAFF
d_gene: -; v_gene: TRBV6-1; j_gene: TRBJ2-5; abundance: few; CDR3nt: TGTGCCAGCAAAACGACCGGGACCTGGAGAGAGACCCAGTACTTC; CDR3aa: CASKTTGTWRETQYF
d_gene: -; v_gene: TRBV11-3; j_gene: TRBJ2-3; abundance: -; CDR3nt: TGTGCCAGCAGCCGCCAGGGAGGCGCCACAGATACGCAGTATTTT; CDR3aa: CASSRQGGATDTQYF
d_gene: -; v_gene: TRBV5-1; j_gene: TRBJ1-6; abundance: -; CDR3nt: TGCGCCAGCAGCTACCGGGACGAGACTTCACCCCTCCACTTT; CDR3aa: CASSYRDETSPLHF
d_gene: -; v_gene: TRBV20-1; j_gene: TRBJ1-5; abundance: -; CDR3nt: TGCAGTGCTAGTGGGTCAAATAGCAATCAGCCCCAGCATTTT; CDR3aa: CSASGSNSNQPQHF
d_gene: -; v_gene: TRBV6-1; j_gene: TRBJ1-6; abundance: few; CDR3nt: TGTGCCAGCAGGGCGAGACAGAGTGGTAATTCACCCCTCCACTTT; CDR3aa: CASRARQSGNSPLHF
d_gene: TRBD2; v_gene: TRBV7-2; j_gene: TRBJ2-7; abundance: -; CDR3nt: TGTGCCAGCAGCGAACGACTAGCGGGGGACCGTACTAAGTACTTC; CDR3aa: CASSERLAGDRTKYF
d_gene: -; v_gene: TRBV10-3; j_gene: TRBJ1-2; abundance: -; CDR3nt: TGTGCCATCAGCCCAGGGCCCAACTATGGCTACACCTTC; CDR3aa: CAISPGPNYGYTF
d_gene: -; v_gene: TRBV20-1; j_gene: TRBJ1-5; abundance: medium-sized; CDR3nt: TGCAGTGCGGGTCCCAGTGAGGGATATAGCAATCAGCCCCAGCATTTT; CDR3aa: CSAGPSEGYSNQPQHF
d_gene: -; v_gene: TRBV19; j_gene: TRBJ1-5; abundance: -; CDR3nt: TGTGCCACCTTACTCCTAGGAGACGGGGCTGATCAGCCCCAGCATTTT; CDR3aa: CATLLLGDGADQPQHF
d_gene: -; v_gene: TRBV18; j_gene: TRBJ1-5; abundance: -; CDR3nt: TGTGCCAGCTCACCAGGGCAACAGCCCCAGCATTTT; CDR3aa: CASSPGQQPQHF
d_gene: -; v_gene: TRBV20-1; j_gene: TRBJ2-7; abundance: -; CDR3nt: TGCAGTGCTATTCCAGGGTCCCTATACGAGCAGTACTTC; CDR3aa: CSAIPGSLYEQYF
d_gene: -; v_gene: TRBV28; j_gene: TRBJ1-5; abundance: -; CDR3nt: TGTGCCAGCAGTTTACCCCACAGGGTACGCAGCAATCAGCCCCAGCATTTT; CDR3aa: CASSLPHRVRSNQPQHF
d_gene: -; v_gene: TRBV28; j_gene: TRBJ1-6; abundance: medium-sized; CDR3nt: TGTGCCAGCAGGCCAGAGGAGATACGGAATTCACCCCTCCACTTT; CDR3aa: CASRPEEIRNSPLHF
d_gene: TRBD2; v_gene: TRBV7-6; j_gene: TRBJ2-1; abundance: few; CDR3nt: TGTGCCAGCAGCGACGAACCTAGCGGGGGGTACAATGAGCAGTTCTTC; CDR3aa: CASSDEPSGGYNEQFF
d_gene: -; v_gene: TRBV30; j_gene: TRBJ1-1; abundance: few; CDR3nt: TGTGCCTGGAGTGGACGGGTTGAAGCTTTCTTT; CDR3aa: CAWSGRVEAFF
d_gene: -; v_gene: TRBV6-5; j_gene: TRBJ1-4; abundance: -; CDR3nt: TGTGCCAGCAGTTGGCTCGTCAGGGGCTCAGATGAAAAACTGTTTTTT; CDR3aa: CASSWLVRGSDEKLFF
d_gene: TRBD2; v_gene: TRBV12-3/TRBV12-4; j_gene: TRBJ2-1; abundance: -; CDR3nt: TGTGCCAGCAGTGGGGGGACTAGCTCCCCTGGCACGGAGCAGTTCTTC; CDR3aa: CASSGGTSSPGTEQFF
d_gene: TRBD2; v_gene: TRBV10-3; j_gene: TRBJ2-2; abundance: few; CDR3nt: TGTGCCATCAGTGAAGCGGGGGGGCCTTTTCCCGGGGAGCTGTTTTTT; CDR3aa: CAISEAGGPFPGELFF
d_gene: TRBD1; v_gene: TRBV11-2; j_gene: TRBJ1-6; abundance: few; CDR3nt: TGTGCCAGCAGCTTAGGTAGGACAGGCCATTCACCCCTCCACTTT; CDR3aa: CASSLGRTGHSPLHF
d_gene: -; v_gene: TRBV7-2; j_gene: TRBJ1-5; abundance: medium-sized; CDR3nt: TGTGCCAGCAGCTTACGCGCGGCAGGGGATGGCAATCAGCCCCAGCATTTT; CDR3aa: CASSLRAAGDGNQPQHF
d_gene: -; v_gene: TRBV20-1; j_gene: TRBJ2-2; abundance: -; CDR3nt: TGCAGTGCCGAGAGGCTAAACACCGGGGAGCTGTTTTTT; CDR3aa: CSAERLNTGELFF
d_gene: -; v_gene: TRBV7-3; j_gene: TRBJ1-1; abundance: -; CDR3nt: TGTGCCAGCAGCTTGGCGGGGACTGTGGGCACTGAAGCTTTCTTT; CDR3aa: CASSLAGTVGTEAFF
d_gene: -; v_gene: TRBV7-9; j_gene: TRBJ2-5; abundance: few; CDR3nt: TGTGCCAGCAGCCGTAGACTAGACCAAGAGACCCAGTACTTC; CDR3aa: CASSRRLDQETQYF
d_gene: -; v_gene: TRBV6-1; j_gene: TRBJ1-5; abundance: few; CDR3nt: TGTGCCAGCAGAATTCCAGGGTCCTATCAGCCCCAGCATTTT; CDR3aa: CASRIPGSYQPQHF
d_gene: -; v_gene: TRBV11-1; j_gene: TRBJ2-7; abundance: -; CDR3nt: TGTGCCAGCAGTATTACAGACGAGCCCTCCTACGAGCAGTACTTC; CDR3aa: CASSITDEPSYEQYF
d_gene: -; v_gene: TRBV28; j_gene: TRBJ2-2; abundance: few; CDR3nt: TGTGCCAGCAGTTTATCAGGGGGGTACACCGGGGAGCTGTTTTTT; CDR3aa: CASSLSGGYTGELFF